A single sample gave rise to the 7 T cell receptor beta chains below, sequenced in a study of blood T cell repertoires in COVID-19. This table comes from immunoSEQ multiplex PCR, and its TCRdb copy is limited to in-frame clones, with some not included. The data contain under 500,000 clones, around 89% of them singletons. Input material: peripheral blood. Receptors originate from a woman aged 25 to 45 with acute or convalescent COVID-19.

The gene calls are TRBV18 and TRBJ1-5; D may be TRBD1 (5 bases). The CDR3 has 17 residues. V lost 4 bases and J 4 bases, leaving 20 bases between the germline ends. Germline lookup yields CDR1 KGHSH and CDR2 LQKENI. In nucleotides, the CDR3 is TGTGCCAGCTCACGCGGGGCTCTGGTACAGGAGAATCAGCCCCAGCATTTT. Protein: CASSRGALVQENQPQHF.

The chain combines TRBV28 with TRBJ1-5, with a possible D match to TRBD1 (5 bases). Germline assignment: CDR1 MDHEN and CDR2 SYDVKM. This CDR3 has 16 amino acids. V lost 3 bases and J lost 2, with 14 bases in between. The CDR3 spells CASSLFSGGGNQPQHF. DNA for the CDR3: TGTGCCAGCAGTTTGTTTTCGGGAGGGGGCAATCAGCCCCAGCATTTT.

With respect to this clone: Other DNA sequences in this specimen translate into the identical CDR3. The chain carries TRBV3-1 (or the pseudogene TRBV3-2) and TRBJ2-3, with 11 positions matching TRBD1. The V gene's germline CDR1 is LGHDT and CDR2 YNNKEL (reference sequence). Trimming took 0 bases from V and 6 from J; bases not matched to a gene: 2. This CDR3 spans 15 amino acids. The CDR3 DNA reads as TGTGCCAGCAGCCAAGACGGGGACAGGGGGGATACGCAGTATTTT. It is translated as CASSQDGDRGDTQYF.

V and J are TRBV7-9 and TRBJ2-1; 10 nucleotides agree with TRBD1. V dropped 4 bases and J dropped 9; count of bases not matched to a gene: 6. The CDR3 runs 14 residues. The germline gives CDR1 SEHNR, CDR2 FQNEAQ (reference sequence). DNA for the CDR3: TGTGCCAGCAGCTCGAGGGGACAGGGGTTTGAGCAGTTCTTC. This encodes CASSSRGQGFEQFF. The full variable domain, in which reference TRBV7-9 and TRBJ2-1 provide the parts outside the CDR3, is DTGVSQNPRHKITKRGQNVTFRCDPISEHNRLYWYRQTLGQGPEFLTYFQNEAQLEKSRLLSDRFSAERPKGSFSTLEIQRTEQGDSAMYLCASSSRGQGFEQFFGPGTRLTVL.

The CDR3 protein is CASSILTAMNTEAFF. In DNA form, the CDR3 reads TGTGCCAGCAGCATTTTGACAGCGATGAACACTGAAGCTTTCTTT. This sequence joins TRBV14 and TRBJ1-1, with a possible D match to TRBD1 (5 bases). Trimming stripped 5 bases from V and 0 bases from J, with 13 bases between. Per the germline V gene, CDR1 is SGHDN and CDR2 is FVKESK. The CDR3 contains 15 residues.

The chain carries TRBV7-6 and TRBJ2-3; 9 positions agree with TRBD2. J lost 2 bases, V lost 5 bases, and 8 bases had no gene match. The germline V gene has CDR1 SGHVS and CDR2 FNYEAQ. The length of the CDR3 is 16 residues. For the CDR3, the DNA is TGTGCCAGCAGCCCGCCCGGACTAGCGATCACAGATACGCAGTATTTT. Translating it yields CASSPPGLAITDTQYF.

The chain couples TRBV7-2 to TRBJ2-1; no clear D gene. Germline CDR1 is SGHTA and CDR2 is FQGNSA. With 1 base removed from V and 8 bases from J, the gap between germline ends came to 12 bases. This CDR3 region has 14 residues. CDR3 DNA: TGTGCCAGCAGCTTAGATTTTTTTTCCGATGAGCAGTTCTTC. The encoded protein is CASSLDFFSDEQFF.